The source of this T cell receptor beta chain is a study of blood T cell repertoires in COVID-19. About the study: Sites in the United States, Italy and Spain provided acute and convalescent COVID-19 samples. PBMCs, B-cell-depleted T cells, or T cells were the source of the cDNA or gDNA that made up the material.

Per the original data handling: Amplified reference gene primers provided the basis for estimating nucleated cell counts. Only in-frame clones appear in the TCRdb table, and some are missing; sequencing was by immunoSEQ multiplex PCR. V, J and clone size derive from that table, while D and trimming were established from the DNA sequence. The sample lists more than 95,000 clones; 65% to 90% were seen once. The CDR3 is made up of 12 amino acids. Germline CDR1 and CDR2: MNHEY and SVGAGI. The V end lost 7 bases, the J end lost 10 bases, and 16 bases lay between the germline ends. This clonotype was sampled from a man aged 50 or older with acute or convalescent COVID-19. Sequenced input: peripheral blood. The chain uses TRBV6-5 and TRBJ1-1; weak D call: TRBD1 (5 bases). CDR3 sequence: CASNPGEGAAFF. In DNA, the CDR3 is TGTGCCAGCAACCCGGGGGAGGGCGCAGCTTTCTTT.